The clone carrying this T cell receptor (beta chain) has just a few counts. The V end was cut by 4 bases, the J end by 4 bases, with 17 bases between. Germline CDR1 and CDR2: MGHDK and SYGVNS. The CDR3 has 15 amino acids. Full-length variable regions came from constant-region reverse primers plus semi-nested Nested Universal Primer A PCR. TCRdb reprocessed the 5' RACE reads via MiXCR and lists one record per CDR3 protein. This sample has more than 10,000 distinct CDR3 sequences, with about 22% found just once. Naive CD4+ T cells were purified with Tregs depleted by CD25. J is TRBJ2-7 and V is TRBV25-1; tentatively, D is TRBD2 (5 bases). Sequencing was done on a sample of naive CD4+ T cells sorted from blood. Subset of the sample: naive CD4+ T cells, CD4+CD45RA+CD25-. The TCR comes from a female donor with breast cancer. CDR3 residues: CASSVTGLALYEQYF. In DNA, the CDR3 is TGTGCCAGCAGTGTGACCGGACTCGCCCTTTACGAGCAGTACTTC.